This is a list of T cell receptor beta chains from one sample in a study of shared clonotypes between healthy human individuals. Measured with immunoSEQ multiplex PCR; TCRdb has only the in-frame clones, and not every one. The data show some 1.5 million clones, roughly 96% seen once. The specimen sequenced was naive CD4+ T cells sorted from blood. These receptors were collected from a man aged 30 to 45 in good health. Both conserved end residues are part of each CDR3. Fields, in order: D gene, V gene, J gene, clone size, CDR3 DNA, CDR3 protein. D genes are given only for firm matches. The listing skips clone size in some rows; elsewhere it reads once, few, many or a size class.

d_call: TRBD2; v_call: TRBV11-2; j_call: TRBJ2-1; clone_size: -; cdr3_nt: TGTGCCAGCAGCCGACTAGCGGGAGTAGGGAATGAGCAGTTCTTC; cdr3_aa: CASSRLAGVGNEQFF
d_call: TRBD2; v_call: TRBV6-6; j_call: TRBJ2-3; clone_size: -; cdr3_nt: TGTGCCAGCAGTTATTTTGCGGGAGATTCAGATACGCAGTATTTT; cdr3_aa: CASSYFAGDSDTQYF
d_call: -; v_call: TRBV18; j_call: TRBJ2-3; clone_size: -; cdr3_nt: TGTGCCAGCTCCCCCATCACCCGAGCGGGTCTCACAGATACGCAGTATTTT; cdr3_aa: CASSPITRAGLTDTQYF
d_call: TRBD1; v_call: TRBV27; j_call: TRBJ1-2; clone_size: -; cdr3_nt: TGTGCCAGCAGTTTAGGGACAGGGGGCCTGTATGGCTACACCTTC; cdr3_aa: CASSLGTGGLYGYTF
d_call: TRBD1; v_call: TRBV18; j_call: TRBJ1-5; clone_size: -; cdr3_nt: TGTGCCAGCTCACCTCGGGGACAGGGGGATCAGCCCCAGCATTTT; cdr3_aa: CASSPRGQGDQPQHF
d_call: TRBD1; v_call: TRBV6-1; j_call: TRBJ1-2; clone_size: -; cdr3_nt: TGTGCCAGCACGGACAGGGAGATTGATGGCTACACCTTC; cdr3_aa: CASTDREIDGYTF
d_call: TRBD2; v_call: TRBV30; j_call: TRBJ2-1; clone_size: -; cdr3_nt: TGTGCACGCGGAGGGACTACGCACTACAATGAGCAGTTCTTC; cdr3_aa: CARGGTTHYNEQFF
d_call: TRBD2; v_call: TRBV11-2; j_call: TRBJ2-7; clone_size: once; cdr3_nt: TGTGCCAGCAGCTCTGTCCGACTAGCGGGAGCCTCCGAGCAGTACTTC; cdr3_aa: CASSSVRLAGASEQYF
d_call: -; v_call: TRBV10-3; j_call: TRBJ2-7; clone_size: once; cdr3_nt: TGTGCCATCAGAGGAGTCGGCTCCTACGAGCAGTACTTC; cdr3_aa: CAIRGVGSYEQYF
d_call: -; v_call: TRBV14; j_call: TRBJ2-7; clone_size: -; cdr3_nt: TGTGCCAGCAGCCAACCCCCCGTGCTCCTTTCCTACGAGCAGTACTTC; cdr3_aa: CASSQPPVLLSYEQYF
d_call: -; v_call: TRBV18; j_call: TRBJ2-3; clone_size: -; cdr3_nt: TGTGCCAGCTCACCCGTTTCAAGGGCGGATACGCAGTATTTT; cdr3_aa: CASSPVSRADTQYF
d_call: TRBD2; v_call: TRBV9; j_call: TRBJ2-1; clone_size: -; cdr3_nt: TGTGCCAGCAGCCCCCGGGGCGGGAGCTTGAATGAGCAGTTCTTC; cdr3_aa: CASSPRGGSLNEQFF
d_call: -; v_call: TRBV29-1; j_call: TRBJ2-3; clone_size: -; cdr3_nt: TGCAGCGCGATCACGGGGACGCAGTATTTT; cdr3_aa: CSAITGTQYF
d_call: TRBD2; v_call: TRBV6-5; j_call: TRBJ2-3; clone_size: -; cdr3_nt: TGTGCCAGCAGTGCCAGCGGGAGGGCCAGTAGTACGCAGTATTTT; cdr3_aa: CASSASGRASSTQYF
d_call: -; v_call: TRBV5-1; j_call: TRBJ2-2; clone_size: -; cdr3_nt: TGCGCCAGCAGCTTGTGGGTTGGCGTGGGGACCTTCAGTGGCGGGGAGCTGTTTTTT; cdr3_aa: CASSLWVGVGTFSGGELFF
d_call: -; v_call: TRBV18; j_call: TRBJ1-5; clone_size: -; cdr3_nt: TGTGCCAGCTCCCCACGGGGTGGAGATCAGCCCCAGCATTTT; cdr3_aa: CASSPRGGDQPQHF
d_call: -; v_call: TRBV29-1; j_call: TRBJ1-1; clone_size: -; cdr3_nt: TGCAGCGTTGCTCAGGGGACAAACACTGAAGCTTTCTTT; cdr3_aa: CSVAQGTNTEAFF
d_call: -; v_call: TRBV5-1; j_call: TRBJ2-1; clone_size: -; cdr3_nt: TGCGCCAGCAGCCTGGGAACAGGGTCCAATGAGCAGTTCTTC; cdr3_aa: CASSLGTGSNEQFF
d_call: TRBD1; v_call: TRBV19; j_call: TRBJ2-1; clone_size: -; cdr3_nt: TGTGCCAGTAGTATTCCCACAGGGGCCTCCTCCTACAATGAGCAGTTCTTC; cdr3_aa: CASSIPTGASSYNEQFF
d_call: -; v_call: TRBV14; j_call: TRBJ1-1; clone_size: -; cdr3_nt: TGTGCCAGCAGCCAAGATATTCTCACTGAAGCTTTCTTT; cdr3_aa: CASSQDILTEAFF
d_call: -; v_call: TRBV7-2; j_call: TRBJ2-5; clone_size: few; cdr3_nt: TGTGCCAGCAGCCGACAGGGAGGGGAGACCCAGTACTTC; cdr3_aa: CASSRQGGETQYF
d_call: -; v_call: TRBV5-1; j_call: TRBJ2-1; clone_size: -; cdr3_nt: TGCGCCAGCAGCTTGGAACGGGACTCCTACAATGAGCAGTTCTTC; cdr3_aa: CASSLERDSYNEQFF
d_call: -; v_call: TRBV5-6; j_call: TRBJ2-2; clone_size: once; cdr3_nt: TGTGCCAGCAGCCCACCTAGCGCCGGGGAGCTGTTTTTT; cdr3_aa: CASSPPSAGELFF
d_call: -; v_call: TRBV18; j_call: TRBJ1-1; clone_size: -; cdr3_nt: TGTGCCAGCTCACCCCGGGACCGGACGGTGGGGACTGAAGCTTTCTTT; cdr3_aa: CASSPRDRTVGTEAFF
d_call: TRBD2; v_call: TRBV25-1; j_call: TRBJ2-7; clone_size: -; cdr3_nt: TGTGCCAGCAGGACTAGCGGGAGTGTACAGGGCGAGCAGTACTTC; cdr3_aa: CASRTSGSVQGEQYF
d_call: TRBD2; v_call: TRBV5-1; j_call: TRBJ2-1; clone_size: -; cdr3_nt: TGCGCCAGCAGCTCGGGGGGGTACAATGAGCAGTTCTTC; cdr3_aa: CASSSGGYNEQFF
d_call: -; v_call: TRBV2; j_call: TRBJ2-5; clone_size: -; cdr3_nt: TGTGCCAGCAGTGAAGGGCTGGGGCCCGGGGAAACCCAGTACTTC; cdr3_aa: CASSEGLGPGETQYF
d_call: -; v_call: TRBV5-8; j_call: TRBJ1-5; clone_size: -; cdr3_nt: TGTGCCAGCAGCCCCGACGGATATCAGCCCCAGCATTTT; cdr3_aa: CASSPDGYQPQHF
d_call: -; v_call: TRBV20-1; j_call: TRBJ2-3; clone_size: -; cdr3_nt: TGCAGTGCTAGAGATGACGGAGCGCAGTATTTT; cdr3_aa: CSARDDGAQYF
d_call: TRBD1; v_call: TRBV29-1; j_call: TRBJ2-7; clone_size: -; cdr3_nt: TGCAGCGTGGGGGACAGGGGGAACGAGCAGTACTTC; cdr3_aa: CSVGDRGNEQYF
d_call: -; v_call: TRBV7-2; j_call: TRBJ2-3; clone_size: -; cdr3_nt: TGTGCCAGCAGCTTAAGAATCTGGAACACAGATACGCAGTATTTT; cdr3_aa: CASSLRIWNTDTQYF
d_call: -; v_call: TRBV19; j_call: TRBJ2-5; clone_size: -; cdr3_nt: TGTGCCAGTAGTTTCAGGGGCTTCGAGACCCAGTACTTC; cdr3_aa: CASSFRGFETQYF
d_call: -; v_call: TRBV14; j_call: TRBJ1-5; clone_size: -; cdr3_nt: TGTGCCAGCAGCCCGACCAAGGGGCGTAGCAATCAGCCCCAGCATTTT; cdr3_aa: CASSPTKGRSNQPQHF
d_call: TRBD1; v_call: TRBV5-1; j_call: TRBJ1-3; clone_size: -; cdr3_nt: TGCGCCAGCAGCTCCGGGACAGGTCTAGGAAACACCATATATTTT; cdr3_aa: CASSSGTGLGNTIYF
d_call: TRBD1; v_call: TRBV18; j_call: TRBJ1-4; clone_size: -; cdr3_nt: TGTGCCAGCTCACCTGACAGGGGGAGTATGGAAAAACTGTTTTTT; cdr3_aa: CASSPDRGSMEKLFF
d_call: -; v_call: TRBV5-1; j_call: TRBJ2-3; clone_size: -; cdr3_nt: TGCGCCAGCAGCTTGGTCGGGGGAGCTGTAGATACGCAGTATTTT; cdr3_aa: CASSLVGGAVDTQYF
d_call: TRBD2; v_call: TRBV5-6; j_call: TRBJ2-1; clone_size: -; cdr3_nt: TGTGCCAGCAGCCTTTACGGGACTAGCGGGAGGGCTGATGAGCAGTTCTTC; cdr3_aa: CASSLYGTSGRADEQFF
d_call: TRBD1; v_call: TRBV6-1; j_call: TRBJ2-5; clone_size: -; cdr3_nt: TGTGCCAGCATAACAGGGGGCGTCCAAGAGACCCAGTACTTC; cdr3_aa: CASITGGVQETQYF
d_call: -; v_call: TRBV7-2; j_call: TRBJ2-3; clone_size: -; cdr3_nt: TGTGCCAGCATAATGACGGGACCTCGATTTACAGATACGCAGTATTTT; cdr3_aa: CASIMTGPRFTDTQYF
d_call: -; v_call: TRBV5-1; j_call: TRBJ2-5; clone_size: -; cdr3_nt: TGCGCCAGCAGCTTTATAGGGTATTCGGAAGAGACCCAGTACTTC; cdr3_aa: CASSFIGYSEETQYF
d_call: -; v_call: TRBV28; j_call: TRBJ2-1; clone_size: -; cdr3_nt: TGTGCCAGCAGTTTGCCCGGAAGGGGCAGCCGCAATGAGCAGTTCTTC; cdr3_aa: CASSLPGRGSRNEQFF
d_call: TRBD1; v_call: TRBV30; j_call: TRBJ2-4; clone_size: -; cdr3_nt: TGTGCCTGGAGTCTCAGGGGGGCCAAAAACATTCAGTACTTC; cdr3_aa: CAWSLRGAKNIQYF
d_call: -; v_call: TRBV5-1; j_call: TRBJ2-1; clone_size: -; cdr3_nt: TGCGCCAGCAGCTCAACGGGCTACAATGAGCAGTTCTTC; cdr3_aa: CASSSTGYNEQFF